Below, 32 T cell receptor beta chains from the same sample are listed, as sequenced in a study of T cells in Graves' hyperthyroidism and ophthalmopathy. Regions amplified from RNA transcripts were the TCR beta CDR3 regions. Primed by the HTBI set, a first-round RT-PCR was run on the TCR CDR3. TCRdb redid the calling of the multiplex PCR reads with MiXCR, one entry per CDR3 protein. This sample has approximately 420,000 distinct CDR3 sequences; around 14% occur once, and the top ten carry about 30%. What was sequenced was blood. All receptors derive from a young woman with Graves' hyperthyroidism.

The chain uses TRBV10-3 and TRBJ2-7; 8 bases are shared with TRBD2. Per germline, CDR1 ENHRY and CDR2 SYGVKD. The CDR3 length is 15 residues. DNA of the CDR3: TGTGCTCCATCAAAAAAAGCGGGAGAGGCCTACGAGCAGTACTTC. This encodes CAPSKKAGEAYEQYF.

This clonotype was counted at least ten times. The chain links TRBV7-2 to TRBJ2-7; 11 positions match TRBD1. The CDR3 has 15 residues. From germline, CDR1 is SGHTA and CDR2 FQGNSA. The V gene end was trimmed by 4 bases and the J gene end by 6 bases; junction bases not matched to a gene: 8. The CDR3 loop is CASSSPRTGGAEQYF. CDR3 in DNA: TGTGCCAGCAGCTCCCCTCGGACAGGGGGCGCCGAGCAGTACTTC.

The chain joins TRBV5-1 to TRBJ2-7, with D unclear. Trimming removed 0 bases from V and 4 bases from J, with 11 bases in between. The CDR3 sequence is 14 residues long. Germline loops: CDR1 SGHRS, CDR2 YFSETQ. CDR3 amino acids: CASSLEATSYEQYF. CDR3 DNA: TGCGCCAGCAGCTTGGAGGCTACTTCTTACGAGCAGTACTTC.

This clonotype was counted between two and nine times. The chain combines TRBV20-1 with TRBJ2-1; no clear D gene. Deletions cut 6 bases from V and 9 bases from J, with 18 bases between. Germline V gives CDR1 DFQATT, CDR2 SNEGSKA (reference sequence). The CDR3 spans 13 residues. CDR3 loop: CSARNKGLGEQFF. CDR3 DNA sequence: TGCAGTGCGAGAAATAAGGGATTGGGTGAGCAGTTCTTC.

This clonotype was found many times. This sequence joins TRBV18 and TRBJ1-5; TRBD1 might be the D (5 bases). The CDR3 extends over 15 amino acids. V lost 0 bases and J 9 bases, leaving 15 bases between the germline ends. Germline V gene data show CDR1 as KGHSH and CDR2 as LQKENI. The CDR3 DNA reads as TGTGCCAGCTCACCACCGACCCAGGGAAGCGGGCCCCAGCATTTT. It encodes CASSPPTQGSGPQHF.

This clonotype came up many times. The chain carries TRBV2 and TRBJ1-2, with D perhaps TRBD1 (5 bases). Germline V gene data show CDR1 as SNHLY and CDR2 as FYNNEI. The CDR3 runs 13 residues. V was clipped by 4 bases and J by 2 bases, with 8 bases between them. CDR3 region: CASSGSGNYGYTF. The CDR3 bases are TGTGCCAGCAGTGGATCAGGGAACTATGGCTACACCTTC.

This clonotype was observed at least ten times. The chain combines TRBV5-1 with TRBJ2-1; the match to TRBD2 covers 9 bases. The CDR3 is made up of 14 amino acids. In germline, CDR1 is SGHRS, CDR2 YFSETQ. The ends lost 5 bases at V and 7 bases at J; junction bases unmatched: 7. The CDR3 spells CASSGGRAMNEQFF. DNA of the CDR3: TGCGCCAGCAGTGGCGGGAGGGCCATGAATGAGCAGTTCTTC.

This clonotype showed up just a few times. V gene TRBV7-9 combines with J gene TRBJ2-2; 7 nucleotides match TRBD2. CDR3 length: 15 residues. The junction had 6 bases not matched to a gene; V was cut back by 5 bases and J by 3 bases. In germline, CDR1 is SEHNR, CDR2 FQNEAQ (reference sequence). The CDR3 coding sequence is TGTGCCAGCAGCCCAGGACTAGTTTACACCGGGGAGCTGTTTTTT. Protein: CASSPGLVYTGELFF.

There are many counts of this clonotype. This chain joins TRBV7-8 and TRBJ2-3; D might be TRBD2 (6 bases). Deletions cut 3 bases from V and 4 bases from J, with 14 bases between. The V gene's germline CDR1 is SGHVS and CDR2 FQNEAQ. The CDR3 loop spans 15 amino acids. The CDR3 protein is CASSFPPGRSDTQYF. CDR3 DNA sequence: TGTGCCAGCAGCTTTCCCCCCGGGAGATCAGATACGCAGTATTTT.

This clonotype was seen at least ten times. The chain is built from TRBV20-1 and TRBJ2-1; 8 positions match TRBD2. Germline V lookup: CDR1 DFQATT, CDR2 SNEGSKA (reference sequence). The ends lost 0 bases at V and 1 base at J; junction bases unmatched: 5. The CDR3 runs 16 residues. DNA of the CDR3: TGCAGTGCTAGAGATCGAGAGCGGGAGTCCTACAATGAGCAGTTCTTC. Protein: CSARDRERESYNEQFF.

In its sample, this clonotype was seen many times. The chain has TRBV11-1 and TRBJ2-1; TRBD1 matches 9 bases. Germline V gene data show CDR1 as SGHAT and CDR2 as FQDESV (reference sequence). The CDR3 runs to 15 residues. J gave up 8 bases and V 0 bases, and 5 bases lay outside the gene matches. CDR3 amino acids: CASSLAGTGIHEQFF. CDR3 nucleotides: TGTGCCAGCAGCTTAGCGGGGACAGGGATTCATGAGCAGTTCTTC.

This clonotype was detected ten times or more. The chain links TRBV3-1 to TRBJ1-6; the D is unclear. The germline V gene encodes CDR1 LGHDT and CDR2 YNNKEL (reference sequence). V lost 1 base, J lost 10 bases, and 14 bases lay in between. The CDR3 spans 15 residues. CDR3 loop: CASSQGGGSGSPLHF. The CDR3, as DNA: TGTGCCAGCAGCCAAGGCGGAGGTTCGGGATCACCCCTCCACTTT.

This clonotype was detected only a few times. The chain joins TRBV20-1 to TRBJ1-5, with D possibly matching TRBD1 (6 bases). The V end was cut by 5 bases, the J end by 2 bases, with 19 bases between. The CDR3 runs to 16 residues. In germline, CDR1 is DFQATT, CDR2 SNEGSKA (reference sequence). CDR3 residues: CSAQVTTGWGNQPQHF. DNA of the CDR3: TGCAGTGCTCAAGTTACCACAGGGTGGGGCAATCAGCCCCAGCATTTT.

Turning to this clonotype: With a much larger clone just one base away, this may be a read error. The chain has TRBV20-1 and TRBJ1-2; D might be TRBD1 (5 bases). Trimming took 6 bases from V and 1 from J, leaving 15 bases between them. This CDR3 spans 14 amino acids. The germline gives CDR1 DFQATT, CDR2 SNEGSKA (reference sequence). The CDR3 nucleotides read TGCAGTGCCACCACCGGGGGAGTTAACTATGGCTACACCTTC. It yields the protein CSATTGGVNYGYTF.

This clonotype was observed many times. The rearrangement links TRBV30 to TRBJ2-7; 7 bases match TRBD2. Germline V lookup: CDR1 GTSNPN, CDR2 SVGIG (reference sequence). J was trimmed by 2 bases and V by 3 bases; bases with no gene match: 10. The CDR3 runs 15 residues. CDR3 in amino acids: CAWSGKASGPYEQYF. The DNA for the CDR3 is TGTGCCTGGAGCGGTAAGGCTAGCGGCCCCTACGAGCAGTACTTC.

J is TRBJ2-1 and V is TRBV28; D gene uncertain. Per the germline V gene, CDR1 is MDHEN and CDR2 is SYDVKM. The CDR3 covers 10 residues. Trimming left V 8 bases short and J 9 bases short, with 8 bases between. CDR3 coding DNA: TGTGCCAGCTCCACCATTGAGCAGTTCTTC. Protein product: CASSTIEQFF.

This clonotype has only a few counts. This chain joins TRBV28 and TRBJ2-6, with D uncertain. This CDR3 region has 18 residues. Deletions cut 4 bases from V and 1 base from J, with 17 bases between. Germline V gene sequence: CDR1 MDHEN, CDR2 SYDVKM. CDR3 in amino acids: CASSSPVAFRSGANVLTF. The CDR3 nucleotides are TGTGCCAGCAGTTCCCCAGTAGCATTTCGATCTGGGGCCAACGTCCTGACTTTC. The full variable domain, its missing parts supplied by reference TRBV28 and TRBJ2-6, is DVKVTQSSRYLVKRTGEKVFLECVQDMDHENMFWYRQDPGLGLRLIYFSYDVKMKEKGDIPEGYSVSREKKERFSLILESASTNQTSMYLCASSSPVAFRSGANVLTFGAGSRLTVL.

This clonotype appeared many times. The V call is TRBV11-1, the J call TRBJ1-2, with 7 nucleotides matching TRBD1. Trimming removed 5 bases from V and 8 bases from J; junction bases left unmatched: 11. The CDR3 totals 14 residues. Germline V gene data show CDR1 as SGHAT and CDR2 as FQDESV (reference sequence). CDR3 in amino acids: CASSQRTGVRGYTF. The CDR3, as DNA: TGTGCCAGCAGCCAGAGGACAGGCGTCCGCGGCTACACCTTC.

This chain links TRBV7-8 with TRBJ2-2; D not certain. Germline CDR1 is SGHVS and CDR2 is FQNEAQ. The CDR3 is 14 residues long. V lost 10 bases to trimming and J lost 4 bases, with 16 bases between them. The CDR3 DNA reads TGTGCCATACGGGTCCAGGCGGTCACCGGGGAGCTGTTTTTT. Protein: CAIRVQAVTGELFF.

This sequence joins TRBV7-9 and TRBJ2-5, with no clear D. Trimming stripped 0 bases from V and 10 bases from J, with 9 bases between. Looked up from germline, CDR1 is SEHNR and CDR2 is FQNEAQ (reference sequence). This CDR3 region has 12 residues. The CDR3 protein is CASSLALGLQYF. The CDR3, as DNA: TGTGCCAGCAGCTTAGCGCTAGGGCTCCAGTACTTC.

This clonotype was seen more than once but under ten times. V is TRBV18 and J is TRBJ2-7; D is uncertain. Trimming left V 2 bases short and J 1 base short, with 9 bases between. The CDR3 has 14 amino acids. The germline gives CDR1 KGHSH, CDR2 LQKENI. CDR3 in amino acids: CASSPSTASYEQYF. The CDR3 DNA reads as TGTGCCAGCTCACCAAGCACAGCTTCCTACGAGCAGTACTTC.

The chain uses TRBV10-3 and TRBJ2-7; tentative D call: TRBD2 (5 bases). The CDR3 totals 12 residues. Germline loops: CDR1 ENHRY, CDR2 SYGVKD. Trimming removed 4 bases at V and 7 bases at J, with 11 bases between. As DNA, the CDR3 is TGTGCCATCAGTGGAGGGATGGATGAGCAGTACTTC. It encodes CAISGGMDEQYF.

CDR3 sequence: CASSQRVGNEKLFF. CDR3 coding DNA: TGTGCCAGCAGCCAAAGGGTCGGGAATGAAAAACTGTTTTTT. V usage is TRBV27 and J usage is TRBJ1-4; D is uncertain. Germline lookup yields CDR1 MNHEY and CDR2 SMNVEV (reference sequence). Trimming took off 6 bases at V and 5 bases at J, with 13 bases between the two ends. CDR3 length: 14 amino acids.

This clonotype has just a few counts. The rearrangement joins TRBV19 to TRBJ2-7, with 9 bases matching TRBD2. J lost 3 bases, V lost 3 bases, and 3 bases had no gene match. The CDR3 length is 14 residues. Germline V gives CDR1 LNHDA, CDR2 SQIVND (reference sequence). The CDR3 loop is CASSMASGNYEQYF. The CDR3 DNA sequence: TGTGCCAGTAGTATGGCTAGCGGGAACTACGAGCAGTACTTC. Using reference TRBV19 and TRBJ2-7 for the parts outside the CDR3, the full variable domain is DGGITQSPKYLFRKEGQNVTLSCEQNLNHDAMYWYRQDPGQGLRLIYYSQIVNDFQKGDIAEGYSVSREKKESFPLTVTSAQKNPTAFYLCASSMASGNYEQYFGPGTRLTVT.

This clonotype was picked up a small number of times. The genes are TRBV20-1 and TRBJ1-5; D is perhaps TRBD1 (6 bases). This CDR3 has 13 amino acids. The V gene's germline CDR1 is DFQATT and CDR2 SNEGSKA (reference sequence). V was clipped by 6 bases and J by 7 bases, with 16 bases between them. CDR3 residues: CSARGGVGQPQHF. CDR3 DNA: TGCAGTGCCCGAGGGGGGGTCGGGCAGCCCCAGCATTTT.

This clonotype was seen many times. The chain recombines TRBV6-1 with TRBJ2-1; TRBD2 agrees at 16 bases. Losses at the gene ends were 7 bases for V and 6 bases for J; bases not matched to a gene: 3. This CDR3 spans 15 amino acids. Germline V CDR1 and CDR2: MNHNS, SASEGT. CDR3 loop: CASTGTSGRGNEQFF. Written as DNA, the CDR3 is TGTGCCAGCACCGGGACTAGCGGGAGGGGCAATGAGCAGTTCTTC.

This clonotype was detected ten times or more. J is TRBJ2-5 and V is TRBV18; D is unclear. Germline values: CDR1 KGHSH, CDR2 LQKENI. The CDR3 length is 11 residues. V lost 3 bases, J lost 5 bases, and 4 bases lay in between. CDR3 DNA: TGTGCCAGCTCACCGGGGGAGACCCAGTACTTC. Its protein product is CASSPGETQYF.

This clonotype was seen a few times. DNA for the CDR3: TGCAGCGTTGTTTCCAGCCAAACAGATACGCAGTATTTT. This gives the protein CSVVSSQTDTQYF. The gene calls are TRBV29-1 and TRBJ2-3; D is undetermined. Trimming took 4 bases from V and 3 from J, leaving 11 bases between them. There are 13 residues in the CDR3. Germline lookup yields CDR1 SQVTM and CDR2 ANQGSEA.

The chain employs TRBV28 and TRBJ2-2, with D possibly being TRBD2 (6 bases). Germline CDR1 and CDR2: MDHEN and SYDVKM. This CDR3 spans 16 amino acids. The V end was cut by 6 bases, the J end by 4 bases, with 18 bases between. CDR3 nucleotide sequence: TGTGCCAGCAGGCACCGGGACTCAACCCTCACCGGGGAGCTGTTTTTT. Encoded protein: CASRHRDSTLTGELFF.

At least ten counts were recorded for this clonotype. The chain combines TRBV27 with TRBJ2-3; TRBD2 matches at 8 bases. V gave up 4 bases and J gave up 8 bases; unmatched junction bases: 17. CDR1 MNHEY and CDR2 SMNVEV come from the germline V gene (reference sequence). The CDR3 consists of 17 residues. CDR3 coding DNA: TGTGCCAGCAGTTCATACCGCGGGAGCGGGAGTCCGAGTACGCAGTATTTT. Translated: CASSSYRGSGSPSTQYF.

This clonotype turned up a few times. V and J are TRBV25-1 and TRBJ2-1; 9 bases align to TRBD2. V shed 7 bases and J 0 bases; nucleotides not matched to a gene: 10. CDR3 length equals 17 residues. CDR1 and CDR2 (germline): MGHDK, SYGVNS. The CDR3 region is CASKVLAGSSSYNEQFF. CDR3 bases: TGTGCCAGCAAGGTACTAGCGGGCTCTAGCTCCTACAATGAGCAGTTCTTC. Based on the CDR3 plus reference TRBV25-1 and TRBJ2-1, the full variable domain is EADIYQTPRYLVIGTGKKITLECSQTMGHDKMYWYQQDPGMELHLIHYSYGVNSTEKGDLSSESTVSRIRTEHFPLTLESARPSHTSQYLCASKVLAGSSSYNEQFFGPGTRLTVL.

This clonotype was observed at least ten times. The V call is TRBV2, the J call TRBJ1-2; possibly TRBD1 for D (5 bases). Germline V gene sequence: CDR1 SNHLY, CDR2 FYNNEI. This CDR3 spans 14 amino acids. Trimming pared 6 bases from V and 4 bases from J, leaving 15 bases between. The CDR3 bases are TGTGCCAGCAGGGAATCGGGGGGACCCTATGGCTACACCTTC. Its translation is CASRESGGPYGYTF. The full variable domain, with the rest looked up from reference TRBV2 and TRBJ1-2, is EPEVTQTPSHQVTQMGQEVILRCVPISNHLYFYWYRQILGQKVEFLVSFYNNEISEKSEIFDDQFSVERPDGSNFTLKIRSTKLEDSAMYFCASRESGGPYGYTFGSGTRLTVV.